These T cell receptor beta chains were read from a single sample in a study of cytomegalovirus exposure and HLA in healthy donors. Clones were read by immunoSEQ multiplex PCR, and TCRdb kept only the in-frame ones, dropping some. The data show 100,000 to 150,000 clones, 86% seen once. The sample was PBMCs. These receptors were collected from a man younger than 35 in good health and CMV-seronegative. The CDR3 runs from the conserved cysteine through the conserved F or W. A D gene is named only where the DNA matches it firmly. Expanded clones get a size class; other rows say once, few or many, or leave the size out.

TRBV7-9	TRBJ2-1	.	.	TGTGCCAGCAGCTTAGTAACGGGAGCTGAGCAGTTCTTC	CASSLVTGAEQFF
TRBV18	TRBJ1-6	TRBD1	.	TGTGCCAGCTCACCAGACAGGGTGGGGAATTCACCCCTCCACTTT	CASSPDRVGNSPLHF
TRBV5-5	TRBJ2-2	TRBD1	.	TGTGCCAGCAGCCGACAGGGTATGGGATTAAACACCGGGGAGCTGTTTTTT	CASSRQGMGLNTGELFF
TRBV7-9	TRBJ2-1	TRBD1	.	TGTGCCAGCAGCCCGCAGGGGGACAATGAGCAGTTCTTC	CASSPQGDNEQFF
TRBV15	TRBJ2-5	TRBD2	.	TGTGCCACCAGCAGTCCGGCGGGGGGGTACCAAGAGACCCAGTACTTC	CATSSPAGGYQETQYF
TRBV2	TRBJ2-7	TRBD2	.	TGTGCCAGCAATCCCTTCATAGCGGGGGGCTACGAGCAGTACTTC	CASNPFIAGGYEQYF
TRBV28	TRBJ2-5	.	.	TGTGCCAGCGTATTCCGAGGCGGGAAAGAGACCCAGTACTTC	CASVFRGGKETQYF
TRBV25-1	TRBJ1-1	.	.	TGTGCCAGCAGTGGACTTCCACCGATGGCTTTCTTT	CASSGLPPMAFF
TRBV11-1	TRBJ2-2	.	once	TGTGCCAGCAGCCTCGGACAGAGAAAGACGAACACCGGGGAGCTGTTTTTT	CASSLGQRKTNTGELFF
TRBV5-8	TRBJ1-1	.	.	TGTGCCAGCAGCTTGGGTACAGGGATAATTTCCGCTTTCTTT	CASSLGTGIISAFF
TRBV2	TRBJ2-7	.	.	TGTGCCAGCAGTGTGGGCAGGGTAAGCTACGAGCAGTACTTC	CASSVGRVSYEQYF
TRBV9	TRBJ2-1	TRBD1	.	TGTGCCAGCAGCGTAGGGGGACAGGGGAGCAATGAGCAGTTCTTC	CASSVGGQGSNEQFF
TRBV10-3	TRBJ2-7	TRBD2	once	TGTGCCACCACTTTGAGTGTAGCGGGCTCCTACGAGCAGTACTTC	CATTLSVAGSYEQYF
TRBV10-1	TRBJ1-1	.	.	TGCGCCTCTCAGGTATCAGGGGACACTGAAGCTTTCTTT	CASQVSGDTEAFF
TRBV7-2	TRBJ1-5	TRBD1	.	TGTGCCAGCGCCGGGGCAGGGGGCCGACAGTCTCAGCCCCAGCATTTT	CASAGAGGRQSQPQHF
TRBV7-9	TRBJ2-7	TRBD2	few	TGTGCCAGCACCTCTGGGCGGGGGGTCGAGCAGTACTTC	CASTSGRGVEQYF
TRBV7-9	TRBJ2-2	TRBD1	once	TGTGCCAGCAGCAAACCCGAAGGACAGGGGACCGGGGAGCTGTTTTTT	CASSKPEGQGTGELFF
TRBV29-1	TRBJ2-5	.	.	TGCAGCGTTACCTGGACAAACCAAGAGACCCAGTACTTC	CSVTWTNQETQYF
TRBV30	TRBJ2-7	TRBD2	.	TGTGCCTGGTCTAGCGGGACCATCTACGAGCAGTACTTC	CAWSSGTIYEQYF
TRBV6-5	TRBJ1-2	.	.	TGTGCCAGCAGGACAGGAGCCCTTGGCTACACCTTC	CASRTGALGYTF
TRBV2	TRBJ1-2	TRBD1	.	TGTGCCAGCAGTGGGGGACAGAGCTATGGCTACACCTTC	CASSGGQSYGYTF
TRBV30	TRBJ2-5	.	.	TGTGCCTGTACTAGGGGGAGTGAGACCCAGTACTTC	CACTRGSETQYF
TRBV5-6	TRBJ2-7	.	.	TGTGCCAGCAGCTCTAGAGCGGGCACCTACGAGCAGTACTTC	CASSSRAGTYEQYF
TRBV9	TRBJ2-5	TRBD2	once	TGTGCCAGCAGCGTAGTGGCGGGGGGGCCTGTAGAGACCCAGTACTTC	CASSVVAGGPVETQYF
TRBV27	TRBJ1-2	.	once	TGTGCCAGCAGTCCCGGTGTTCTCTGGGGCTACACCTTC	CASSPGVLWGYTF
TRBV5-4	TRBJ1-3	.	.	TGTGCCAGCAGCCGCGGGGGGGGCTCTGGAAACACCATATATTTT	CASSRGGGSGNTIYF
TRBV6-1	TRBJ1-2	.	.	TGTGCCAGCAGTGAAGCGCGATGGACAGCTAACTATGGCTACACCTTC	CASSEARWTANYGYTF
TRBV2	TRBJ2-2	.	.	TGTGCCAGCAGGCAGGGGTCGCAGAACACCGGGGAGCTGTTTTTT	CASRQGSQNTGELFF
TRBV15	TRBJ1-3	.	.	TGTGCCACCAGCAGAACAGGAGACACCATATATTTT	CATSRTGDTIYF
TRBV7-9	TRBJ2-2	TRBD2	.	TGTGCCAGCAGCTTTGACGGGACTAGCGGGATTTTGAACACCGGGGAGCTGTTTTTT	CASSFDGTSGILNTGELFF
TRBV30	TRBJ1-1	TRBD1	.	TGTGCCTGGAGTGTTAGGGCAGGGGGCGCCGGGACTGAAGCTTTCTTT	CAWSVRAGGAGTEAFF
TRBV11-2	TRBJ2-1	.	.	TGTGCCAGCAGCTTAGATAGTTTGAATGAGCAGTTCTTC	CASSLDSLNEQFF
TRBV10-3	TRBJ2-5	TRBD2	.	TGTGCCATCAGTATACTAGCGGGAGCAGAGACCCAGTACTTC	CAISILAGAETQYF
TRBV2	TRBJ1-3	TRBD1	.	TGTGCCAGCAGCTACGACAGGGCCGGAAACACCATATATTTT	CASSYDRAGNTIYF
TRBV29-1	TRBJ2-2	TRBD2	.	TGCAGCGTGGATAGCGGGGTGGGGAACGGGGAGCTGTTTTTT	CSVDSGVGNGELFF
TRBV25-1	TRBJ2-5	TRBD2	.	TGTGCCAGCAGTGACGGGGGGGCGGAGACCCAGTACTTC	CASSDGGAETQYF
TRBV5-1	TRBJ1-1	TRBD1	.	TGCGCCAGCAGCTCAACAGGGGCTCAGAACACTGAAGCTTTCTTT	CASSSTGAQNTEAFF
TRBV30	TRBJ1-2	.	.	TGTGCCTGGAGGATACAGCGGTACTATGGCTACACCTTC	CAWRIQRYYGYTF
TRBV6-6	TRBJ1-2	.	.	TGTGCCAGCAGTACGGACAGACAGACTAACTATGGCTACACCTTC	CASSTDRQTNYGYTF
TRBV5-4	TRBJ1-1	TRBD1	.	TGTGCCAGCAGCCGAACAGGGGGCGCGACTGAAGCTTTCTTT	CASSRTGGATEAFF
TRBV27	TRBJ2-1	TRBD2	.	TGTGCCAGCAGTCCCGATAGCGGGGGGCTCAATGAGCAGTTCTTC	CASSPDSGGLNEQFF
TRBV6-1	TRBJ2-5	TRBD1	once	TGTGCCAGCAGTGAAGCGGTGGGGAGGACAGGGGATGGAGCCCAGTACTTC	CASSEAVGRTGDGAQYF
TRBV6-5	TRBJ2-3	TRBD1	.	TGTGCCAGCAGGCGACAGGGAAGATCAGATACGCAGTATTTT	CASRRQGRSDTQYF
TRBV19	TRBJ1-2	TRBD1	.	TGTGCCAGTATGGGGCGGGGACAGGAAGGAAACTATGGCTACACCTTC	CASMGRGQEGNYGYTF
TRBV11-2	TRBJ1-1	.	.	TGTGCCAGCAGCTTAGGTACGTTCAGGGACACTGAAGCTTTCTTT	CASSLGTFRDTEAFF
TRBV6-5	TRBJ2-7	TRBD2	few	TGTGCCAGCAGTCGGGGACTAGCGGGAGCCTACGAGCAGTACTTC	CASSRGLAGAYEQYF
TRBV6-1	TRBJ2-3	TRBD1	.	TGTGCCAGCAGTGCCACAGGGGGCTTGGATACGCAGTATTTT	CASSATGGLDTQYF
TRBV30	TRBJ2-7	TRBD1	.	TGTGCCTGGAGTGGGAACAGGGGTCGGGCCTACGAGCAGTACTTC	CAWSGNRGRAYEQYF
TRBV5-4	TRBJ1-2	TRBD1	.	TGTGCCAGCGTGCGAGCAGGGGGTGATGGCTACACCTTC	CASVRAGGDGYTF
TRBV29-1	TRBJ2-3	TRBD2	.	TGCAGCGTTGAAAGCTTTGGACTAGCGGGGGAGGATACGCAGTATTTT	CSVESFGLAGEDTQYF